Described below is a single T cell receptor beta chain sequence and its context. As yet, its antigen is unknown. CDR3 length equals 13 residues. Germline V gene sequence: CDR1 SEHNR, CDR2 FQNEAQ (reference sequence). Trimming took 7 bases from V and 5 from J, leaving 15 bases between them. PCR primers comprised 60 Vbeta and 13 Jbeta primers. Repertoires were generated with immunoSEQ multiplex PCR, while TCRdb's copy carries only in-frame clones and drops some. Among approximately 170,000 clones listed, about four fifths were seen once. The sample is drawn from a study of cytomegalovirus exposure and HLA in healthy donors. Study observations and caveats: The classifier, whose performance was assessed in both the original and validation cohorts, reportedly diagnosed cytomegalovirus status with high specificity and sensitivity.

This chain connects TRBV7-9 to TRBJ2-7; a possible D gene is TRBD1 (5 bases). The source of this sequence is a man in his thirties or forties in good health and CMV-seropositive. Sequencing was done on a sample of PBMCs. The CDR3 DNA reads as TGTGCCAGCACCCCAGGGAATGGTCACGAGCAGTACTTC. Protein: CASTPGNGHEQYF.